What follows are 13 T cell receptor beta chains derived from one specimen sequenced in a study of blood T cell repertoires in COVID-19. TCRdb keeps only in-frame clones here, not all; method: immunoSEQ multiplex PCR. The table includes about 410,000 clones, 80% to 90% detected once. Sequenced input: peripheral blood. All receptors come from a woman aged 25 to 39 with active or convalescent COVID-19.

The rearrangement uses TRBV7-8 and TRBJ1-1; 7 positions match TRBD1. Germline loops: CDR1 SGHVS, CDR2 FQNEAQ. V lost 5 bases to trimming and J lost 0 bases; unmatched junction nucleotides: 6. The CDR3 loop spans 15 amino acids. The CDR3 spells CASSPRQGLNTEAFF. CDR3 nucleotide sequence: TGTGCCAGCAGCCCGAGACAGGGTCTGAACACTGAAGCTTTCTTT.

This rearrangement joins TRBV5-4 to TRBJ2-3; D is possibly TRBD1 (6 bases). Germline V CDR1 and CDR2: SGHNT, YYREEE (reference sequence). There are 14 residues in the CDR3. V was trimmed by 4 bases and J by 2 bases, leaving 11 bases between them. The CDR3 here is CASSHGQNTDTQYF. CDR3 DNA sequence: TGTGCCAGCAGCCATGGACAGAACACAGATACGCAGTATTTT. Drawing the rest from reference TRBV5-4 and TRBJ2-3, the complete variable domain is ETGVTQSPTHLIKTRGQQVTLRCSSQSGHNTVSWYQQALGQGPQFIFQYYREEENGRGNFPPRFSGLQFPNYSSELNVNALELDDSALYLCASSHGQNTDTQYFGPGTRLTVL.

In DNA, the CDR3 is TGTGCCAGTAGTACCGCAGGGGGCGGATGGAACACTGAAGCTTTCTTT. Translating it yields CASSTAGGGWNTEAFF. This chain joins TRBV19 and TRBJ1-1, with 8 bases aligning to TRBD1. V lost 4 bases to trimming and J lost 1 base; unmatched junction nucleotides: 8. The CDR3 is made up of 16 amino acids. The V gene's germline CDR1 is LNHDA and CDR2 SQIVND (reference sequence).

The genes are TRBV7-8 and TRBJ1-2; TRBD1 matches at 7 bases. The V segment lost 1 base and the J segment 1 base; nucleotides outside the gene matches: 3. CDR1 is SGHVS, CDR2 FQNEAQ, per germline. The CDR3 loop spans 15 amino acids. CDR3 sequence (DNA): TGTGCCAGCAGCTTAGAGGGACAGATTAACTATGGCTACACCTTC. This translates into CASSLEGQINYGYTF.

This clone was observed once. The rearrangement uses TRBV27 and TRBJ1-2; possible D gene TRBD1, 5 bases. Germline V lookup: CDR1 MNHEY, CDR2 SMNVEV (reference sequence). The CDR3 is 13 residues long. With 5 bases removed from V and 4 bases from J, the gap between germline ends came to 11 bases. The CDR3 reads CASSPETAYGYTF. The DNA of the CDR3 is TGTGCCAGCAGTCCCGAGACAGCCTATGGCTACACCTTC.

The chain has TRBV19 and TRBJ2-1, with D possibly matching TRBD2 (5 bases). The V gene lost 3 bases and the J gene lost 9 bases, with 24 bases spanning the gap. Germline CDR1 is LNHDA and CDR2 is SQIVND (reference sequence). The length of the CDR3 is 17 residues. CDR3 sequence: CASSISTSTTSRGEQFF. CDR3 coding DNA: TGTGCCAGTAGTATTTCTACTAGTACCACAAGCCGGGGTGAGCAGTTCTTC.

The J gene is TRBJ1-5, the V gene TRBV12-5, with D unclear. The CDR3 sequence is 14 residues long. V shed 3 bases and J shed 5 bases, with 11 bases lying between them. Germline values: CDR1 LGHNT, CDR2 FRNRAP. This CDR3 is CASGFGVGDQPQHF. The DNA of the CDR3 is TGTGCTAGTGGTTTCGGGGTCGGGGATCAGCCCCAGCATTTT.

This chain joins TRBV24-1 and TRBJ2-1, with D tentatively TRBD1 (5 bases). CDR1 KGHDR and CDR2 SFDVKD come from the germline V gene. The CDR3 runs to 13 residues. The V end was cut by 2 bases, the J end by 9 bases, with 10 bases between. The CDR3 bases are TGTGCCACCAGTGATTCTAGGGGCGGTGAGCAGTTCTTC. This sequence encodes CATSDSRGGEQFF.

The chain joins TRBV4-1 to TRBJ1-1, with TRBD1 matching 9 bases. The CDR3 length is 15 residues. After removal of 2 bases from V and 6 bases from J, the junction contained 7 bases not matched to a gene. In germline, CDR1 is MGHRA, CDR2 YSYEKL. The CDR3 protein is CASSQPPGQGPEAFF. CDR3 coding DNA: TGCGCCAGCAGCCAACCGCCGGGACAGGGACCTGAAGCTTTCTTT.

The chain uses TRBV10-3 and TRBJ1-2; the D gene is possibly TRBD1 (5 bases). The V gene's germline CDR1 is ENHRY and CDR2 SYGVKD. The CDR3 spans 15 residues. Trimming took off 2 bases at V and 7 bases at J, with 17 bases between the two ends. This chain's CDR3 is CAISETGSGVRGYTF. The CDR3 DNA is TGTGCCATCAGTGAGACAGGATCTGGTGTCCGTGGCTACACCTTC.

This sequence joins TRBV19 and TRBJ1-3; 8 bases line up with TRBD1. J was trimmed by 2 bases and V by 5 bases; bases with no gene match: 8. Germline CDR1 LNHDA, CDR2 SQIVND (reference sequence). This CDR3 is 16 amino acids long. The CDR3 here is CASSPPRGLTGNTIYF. The CDR3 DNA is TGTGCCAGTAGTCCCCCCAGGGGGCTGACTGGAAACACCATATATTTT.

This clone was counted a few times. The chain couples TRBV11-2 to TRBJ1-1; D is unclear. This CDR3 has 13 amino acids. In germline, CDR1 is SGHAT, CDR2 FQNNGV. Trimming removed 7 bases from V and 1 base from J, with 10 bases in between. The CDR3 protein is CASTFMRNTEAFF. For the CDR3, the DNA is TGTGCCAGCACCTTCATGCGGAACACTGAAGCTTTCTTT. The whole variable domain, filled in from reference TRBV11-2 and TRBJ1-1, reads EAGVAQSPRYKIIEKRQSVAFWCNPISGHATLYWYQQILGQGPKLLIQFQNNGVVDDSQLPKDRFSAERLKGVDSTLKIQPAKLEDSAVYLCASTFMRNTEAFFGQGTRLTVV.

The chain recombines TRBV5-1 with TRBJ1-4; D is unresolved. The CDR3 consists of 13 residues. The germline V gene encodes CDR1 SGHRS and CDR2 YFSETQ. The V end was cut by 5 bases, the J end by 8 bases, with 13 bases between. Here the CDR3 reads CASSREEGEKLFF. Here the CDR3 DNA reads TGCGCCAGCAGTCGGGAGGAAGGCGAAAAACTGTTTTTT.